The 27 T cell receptor gamma chains presented below share a single source sample, sequenced in a study of gamma delta lymphoproliferative disorders and STAT genes. TCRdb reprocessed the multiplex PCR reads using CATT. The sample lists 1,500 to 2,000 gamma-chain clones; roughly a tenth were seen once. Genomic DNA from isolated PBMCs served as the sequencing template. The material sequenced was blood. The origin of the receptors is a human donor in good health.

In its sample, this clone ranks as medium-sized. The CDR3 region has the DNA TGTGCCACCTGGGACGGGTTCCCACTCCACCTCCTCAATTATTATAAGAAACTCTTT. Its protein is CATWDGFPLHLLNYYKKLF. This chain joins TRGV2 and TRGJ1 or TRGJ2. Assignment of the J gene here rests on matching the DNA to germline, because TCRdb gives none. Germline CDR1 reads EGSNGY; CDR2 reads YDSYNSKV. V dropped 0 bases and J dropped 1; count of bases not matched to a gene: 18. The CDR3 runs to 19 residues.

This clone was picked up many times. The chain carries TRGV9 and TRGJP. The J gene was missing in TCRdb and was found by matching the end of the DNA to germline. V was clipped by 3 bases and J by 7 bases; unmatched bases: 6. In germline, CDR1 is GITISATS, CDR2 ISYDGTV (reference sequence). The CDR3 totals 16 residues. The CDR3 DNA reads as TGTGCCTTGTGGGAGAAACGGGAGTTGGGCAAAAAAATCAAGGTATTT. Residues: CALWEKRELGKKIKVF.

This clone is medium-sized by share. The CDR3 sequence is CALWEAENTTGWFKIF. In nucleotides, the CDR3 is TGTGCCTTGTGGGAGGCAGAAAATACCACTGGTTGGTTCAAGATATTT. The chain recombines TRGV9 with TRGJP1. Germline matching of the DNA provided the J gene here, since TCRdb leaves it blank. This CDR3 has 16 residues. The germline V gene encodes CDR1 GITISATS and CDR2 ISYDGTV (reference sequence). The J segment lost 0 bases and the V segment lost 2 bases, leaving 6 bases of the junction unmatched.

With regard to this clone: An end of the junction does not agree with germline; a read error may underlie this. The genes are TRGV2 and TRGJ1 or TRGJ2. Since TCRdb gives no J gene, matching the DNA to germline was used here to assign it. The germline V gene encodes CDR1 EGSNGY and CDR2 YDSYNSKV. The CDR3 consists of 13 residues. The CDR3 nucleotides are TGTGCCACCTGGGTCGGGCTCTTGGGGAAGAAACTCTTT. Protein product: CATWVGLLGKKLF.

This clone is labeled medium-sized. The genes are TRGV10 and TRGJ1 or TRGJ2. Here the J gene was assigned by germline matching of the DNA, as TCRdb has none. TRGV10 is placed among ORFs of uncertain function. The trim removed 8 bases at V and 9 bases at J, leaving 8 bases unmatched. This CDR3 is built from 11 residues. The CDR3 loop reads CAAWDYGKKLF. The CDR3 DNA sequence: TGTGCTGCGTGGGATTATGGTAAGAAACTCTTT.

This clone was seen a few times. The TCRdb protein comes from a much larger clone and disagrees with this DNA's translation at residue 6, likely due to a read error; the protein given here is derived from the DNA. The chain is built from TRGV10 and TRGJ1 or TRGJ2. The J gene comes from matching the DNA to germline here; TCRdb lacks it. TRGV10 is assigned to the ORF class and has an uncertain function. V dropped 8 bases and J dropped 5; count of bases not matched to a gene: 1. The CDR3 contains 10 residues. The chain's CDR3 is CAAWDYKKLF. The CDR3 bases are TGTGCTGCGTGGGATTATAAGAAACTCTTT.

By sample share, this clone is large (0.1 to 1%). This rearrangement joins TRGV8 to TRGJP2. No J gene was available from TCRdb, and it was assigned here by a germline match of the DNA. CDR3 length: 16 amino acids. Per germline, CDR1 VENAVY and CDR2 YDSYNSRV. V trimming: 5 bases; J trimming: 2 bases; junction bases outside the gene matches: 11. The CDR3: CATWGLGGSSDWIKTF. The CDR3 DNA is TGTGCCACCTGGGGCCTCGGGGGCAGTAGTGATTGGATCAAGACGTTT.

This clone is deemed medium-sized. This rearrangement joins TRGV9 to TRGJP1. No J segment appears in TCRdb, so it was assigned here by matching the sequence to germline. This CDR3 is built from 16 residues. CDR1 is GITISATS, CDR2 ISYDGTV, per germline (reference sequence). The ends lost 2 bases at V and 1 base at J; junction bases unmatched: 7. The CDR3 bases are TGTGCCTTGTGGGAGGCTCTCGGTACCACTGGTTGGTTCAAGATATTT. It yields the protein CALWEALGTTGWFKIF.

The chain recombines TRGV9 with TRGJP. TCRdb lists no J gene, so it was determined here by aligning the DNA to germline. V was pared by 0 bases and J by 6 bases, with 11 bases of the junction left unmatched. CDR3 length: 19 amino acids. CDR1 GITISATS and CDR2 ISYDGTV come from the germline V gene (reference sequence). CDR3 sequence (DNA): TGTGCCTTGTGGGAGGTGCGAGGGGGAAGAGAGTTGGGCAAAAAAATCAAGGTATTT. Protein sequence: CALWEVRGGRELGKKIKVF.

This clone is medium-sized by share. Within the sample, other DNA sequences also encode this same CDR3. J is TRGJ1 or TRGJ2 and V is TRGV2. Matching the DNA to germline supplied the J gene, which TCRdb does not give. V gave up 0 bases and J gave up 3 bases; unmatched junction bases: 5. This CDR3 spans 14 amino acids. CDR1 EGSNGY and CDR2 YDSYNSKV come from the germline V gene. The CDR3 reads CATWDGPRYYKKLF. The DNA of the CDR3 is TGTGCCACCTGGGACGGGCCCCGTTATTATAAGAAACTCTTT.

By sample fraction, this clone is large. The genes are TRGV8 and TRGJ1 or TRGJ2. Assignment of the J gene here rests on matching the DNA to germline, because TCRdb gives none. V dropped 0 bases and J dropped 1; count of bases not matched to a gene: 0. From germline, CDR1 is VENAVY and CDR2 YDSYNSRV. This CDR3 region has 13 residues. Here the CDR3 reads CATWDRNYYKKLF. The CDR3 coding sequence is TGTGCCACCTGGGATAGGAATTATTATAAGAAACTCTTT.

This clone is labeled medium-sized (0.01 to 0.1%). The chain links TRGV4 to TRGJ1 or TRGJ2. Because TCRdb records no J gene, it was assigned here through a match of the DNA to germline. Trimming took 7 bases from V and 11 from J; bases not matched to a gene: 8. This CDR3 is 10 amino acids long. Germline V gene data show CDR1 as EGSTGY and CDR2 as YDSYTSSV. CDR3 residues: CATCAKEKLF. Here the CDR3 DNA reads TGTGCCACCTGTGCTAAAGAGAAACTCTTT.

This clone is classed as medium-sized. This rearrangement joins TRGV2 to TRGJ1 or TRGJ2. The J gene is not listed in TCRdb, so it was assigned here from a DNA match to germline. CDR1 and CDR2 from the germline V gene are EGSNGY and YDSYNSKV. This CDR3 region has 15 residues. Trimming cost V 0 bases and J 1 base; bases outside gene matches: 6. CDR3 amino acids: CATWDGRVNYYKKLF. The CDR3 DNA follows: TGTGCCACCTGGGACGGGCGGGTAAATTATTATAAGAAACTCTTT.

This clone is labeled medium-sized. J is TRGJ1 or TRGJ2 and V is TRGV9. The J gene, absent from TCRdb, was called here by matching the DNA to germline. This CDR3 is 16 amino acids long. In germline, CDR1 is GITISATS, CDR2 ISYDGTV (reference sequence). After removal of 2 bases from V and 2 bases from J, the junction contained 12 bases not matched to a gene. The CDR3 DNA reads TGTGCCTTGTGGGAGGGGGCGAAGGGGGATTATTATAAGAAACTCTTT. Its translation: CALWEGAKGDYYKKLF.

This clone is medium-sized (0.01 to 0.1%) within its sample. DNA for the CDR3: TGTGCCACCTGGGAACCCCTACTTTATTATAAGAAACTCTTT. Translating it yields CATWEPLLYYKKLF. This chain joins TRGV3 and TRGJ1 or TRGJ2. The J gene, absent from TCRdb, was called here by matching the DNA to germline. CDR1 and CDR2 (germline): VTNTFY, YDVSTARD (reference sequence). This CDR3 has 14 residues. V lost 4 bases to trimming and J lost 3 bases; unmatched junction nucleotides: 9.

In its sample, this clone ranks as medium-sized. The rearrangement links TRGV9 to TRGJ1 or TRGJ2. TCRdb does not report a J gene; here it was assigned by matching the DNA to germline references. Per the germline V gene, CDR1 is GITISATS and CDR2 is ISYDGTV (reference sequence). V dropped 2 bases and J dropped 8; count of bases not matched to a gene: 9. The CDR3 is 13 amino acids. The CDR3 sequence is CALWEGLGDKKLF. The DNA for the CDR3 is TGTGCCTTGTGGGAGGGACTAGGGGATAAGAAACTCTTT.

Sample share makes this clone medium-sized. The V and J genes are TRGV8 and TRGJ1 or TRGJ2. No J segment appears in TCRdb, so it was assigned here by matching the sequence to germline. Unmatched junction bases numbered 4, after V lost 5 bases and J lost 9 bases. Germline V CDR1 and CDR2: VENAVY, YDSYNSRV. The CDR3 extends over 10 amino acids. CDR3 nucleotide sequence: TGTGCCACCTGGGCCCTTAAGAAACTCTTT. Translated, it gives CATWALKKLF.

On this clone itself: The TCRdb protein fails to match the DNA translation at residue 7; the protein reported here was translated from the DNA. V gene TRGV9 combines with J gene TRGJP. TCRdb leaves out the J gene; it was filled in here by matching the DNA to germline. CDR1 GITISATS and CDR2 ISYDGTV come from the germline V gene (reference sequence). CDR3 length: 17 residues. Unmatched junction bases numbered 5, after V lost 3 bases and J lost 3 bases. This chain's CDR3 is CALWEFPQELGKKIKVF. In DNA form, the CDR3 reads TGTGCCTTGTGGGAGTTTCCGCAAGAGTTGGGCAAAAAAATCAAGGTATTT.

This clone was seen at least ten times. The V gene is TRGV5; the J gene was not called. CDR1 is VINAFY and CDR2 is YDVSNSKD in the germline V gene. The CDR3 totals 11 residues. The chain's CDR3 is CATWVHWAKLF. Here the CDR3 DNA reads TGTGCCACCTGGGTCCACTGGGCCAAGCTCTTT.

This clone was observed a handful of times. The gene calls are TRGV10 and TRGJP1. Here the J gene came from matching the DNA to germline, since TCRdb omits it. TRGV10 is an open reading frame whose function is uncertain. The CDR3 has 9 amino acids. V dropped 10 bases and J dropped 12; count of bases not matched to a gene: 3. CDR3 region: CAASRFKIF. In nucleotides, the CDR3 is TGTGCTGCGTCGAGGTTCAAGATATTT.

By share, this clone counts as medium-sized. The sample contains more than one DNA sequence encoding this CDR3. CDR3 nucleotides: TGTGCCTTGTGGGATCAAGAGTTGGGCAAAAAAATCAAGGTATTT. It yields the protein CALWDQELGKKIKVF. The J gene is TRGJP, the V gene TRGV9. Matching the DNA to germline supplied the J gene, which TCRdb does not give. V gave up 4 bases and J gave up 4 bases; unmatched junction bases: 1. The CDR3 sequence is 15 residues long. Germline CDR1 and CDR2: GITISATS and ISYDGTV (reference sequence).

By sample share, this clone is medium-sized. This chain connects TRGV5 to TRGJ1 or TRGJ2. The J gene was missing in TCRdb and was found by matching the end of the DNA to germline. With V trimmed by 0 bases and J by 6 bases, 2 bases remained unmatched. The germline V gene has CDR1 VINAFY and CDR2 YDVSNSKD. The CDR3 runs to 12 residues. CDR3 sequence: CATWDRPYKKLF. CDR3 nucleotide sequence: TGTGCCACCTGGGACAGGCCTTATAAGAAACTCTTT.

The sample holds a few counts of this clone. TCRdb's listed protein matches a much larger clone and diverges from this DNA's translation at residue 3, likely through a read error; the protein shown comes from the DNA. The chain has TRGV4 and TRGJP1. Because TCRdb records no J gene, it was assigned here through a match of the DNA to germline. This CDR3 contains 14 residues. Looked up from germline, CDR1 is EGSTGY and CDR2 is YDSYTSSV. The CDR3 region has the DNA TGTGCCGCCTGGGATGGGCTGGGGACCTGGTTCAAGATATTT. Protein product: CAAWDGLGTWFKIF.

By frequency in the sample, this clone is medium-sized. The chain combines TRGV4 with TRGJ1 or TRGJ2. Assignment of the J gene here rests on matching the DNA to germline, because TCRdb gives none. The CDR3 spans 15 residues. With 0 bases clipped from V and 3 bases from J, the junction kept 8 bases outside the gene matches. Germline V CDR1 and CDR2: EGSTGY, YDSYTSSV. The CDR3 coding sequence is TGTGCCACCTGGGATGGGCCCGGGGGTTATTATAAGAAACTCTTT. This sequence encodes CATWDGPGGYYKKLF.

By its share, this clone is medium-sized. The chain employs TRGV2 and TRGJ1 or TRGJ2. TCRdb supplies no J gene; here it was assigned by aligning the nucleotide sequence to germline. After removal of 0 bases from V and 5 bases from J, the junction contained 4 bases not matched to a gene. This CDR3 is built from 13 residues. Germline loops: CDR1 EGSNGY, CDR2 YDSYNSKV. The CDR3, as DNA: TGTGCCACCTGGGACGGGCGGAATTATAAGAAACTCTTT. Translated: CATWDGRNYKKLF.

Concerning this clone: It is unclear where the CDR3 begins or ends on the DNA, so no DNA is shown, and the CDR3 is as TCRdb lists it. Other DNA sequences in this specimen translate into the identical CDR3. For the V gene the call is TRGV11; the J gene has no call. TRGV11 is marked as an open reading frame, function uncertain. The CDR3 is 15 residues long, ends included. The CDR3 spells CTTVPAGLGDYKKLF.

Relative to its sample, this clone is medium-sized (0.01 to 0.1%). There is a difference at residue 7 between the TCRdb protein and the DNA translation, so the protein given here was translated from the DNA. The chain links TRGV5 to TRGJ1 or TRGJ2. TCRdb lists no J gene, so it was determined here by aligning the DNA to germline. The CDR3 runs 12 residues. Trimming cost V 3 bases and J 6 bases; bases outside gene matches: 5. Germline V gene sequence: CDR1 VINAFY, CDR2 YDVSNSKD. CDR3 in amino acids: CATWDGGYKKLF. The DNA of the CDR3 is TGTGCCACCTGGGACGGGGGTTATAAGAAACTCTTT.